This entry lists 20 T cell receptor beta chains sequenced from one sample in a study of T cells in Graves' hyperthyroidism and ophthalmopathy. Amplified TCR beta CDR3 regions derived from RNA transcripts. TCR CDR3 underwent first-round RT-PCR with the HTBI primer set. TCRdb recomputed calls from the multiplex PCR reads with MiXCR, one row per CDR3 protein. This sample has over 400,000 distinct CDR3 sequences, with less than 25% found just once. The source material was blood. Receptors originate from a woman in her 70s with Graves' ophthalmopathy.

This clonotype was recorded many times. The genes are TRBV20-1 and TRBJ2-1, with a weak D call TRBD2 (6 bases). Germline lookup yields CDR1 DFQATT and CDR2 SNEGSKA (reference sequence). The CDR3 is 13 residues long. With 7 bases removed from V and 7 bases from J, the gap between germline ends came to 17 bases. DNA for the CDR3: TGCAGTGGGGCCGGGCTAGCGAAGAATGAGCAGTTCTTC. This translates into CSGAGLAKNEQFF.

This chain uses TRBV5-1 with TRBJ1-2; TRBD1 might be the D (5 bases). CDR1 and CDR2 (germline): SGHRS, YFSETQ. CDR3 size: 14 residues. V was shortened by 3 bases and J by 3 bases, with 12 bases between the two germline ends. The CDR3, as DNA: TGCGCCAGCAGCTCGGCCGAGGGGTACTATGGCTACACCTTC. It yields the protein CASSSAEGYYGYTF.

The CDR3 spells CASSPLKAGGSGELFF. CDR3 nucleotides: TGTGCCAGCAGCCCTCTGAAGGCAGGTGGCAGCGGGGAGCTGTTTTTT. The V and J genes are TRBV7-3 and TRBJ2-2; D is ambiguous. Trimming pared 5 bases from V and 7 bases from J, leaving 20 bases between. Germline-derived CDR1 and CDR2 are SGHTA and FQGTGA. This CDR3 has 16 amino acids. Full variable domain (missing parts from reference TRBV7-3 and TRBJ2-2): GAGVSQTPSNKVTEKGKYVELRCDPISGHTALYWYRQSLGQGPEFLIYFQGTGAADDSGLPNDRFFAVRPEGSVSTLKIQRTERGDSAVYLCASSPLKAGGSGELFFGEGSRLTVL.

This clonotype was observed at least ten times. This chain uses TRBV7-2 with TRBJ2-1, with D perhaps matching TRBD1 (5 bases). Per the germline V gene, CDR1 is SGHTA and CDR2 is FQGNSA. The CDR3 totals 15 residues. The germline V and J ends were trimmed by 1 base and 3 bases, with 10 bases remaining between them. The CDR3 DNA sequence: TGTGCCAGCAGCTTAGTAGGGCAGGGCTACAATGAGCAGTTCTTC. Protein: CASSLVGQGYNEQFF.

This clonotype has just a few counts. The chain couples TRBV4-2 to TRBJ2-3; no clear D gene. This CDR3 spans 15 amino acids. The germline V gene has CDR1 LGHNA and CDR2 YNFKEQ. Trimming cost V 0 bases and J 3 bases, with 10 bases left between them. Here the CDR3 reads CASSQDRRITDTQYF. The CDR3 DNA follows: TGTGCCAGCAGCCAAGATAGAAGGATAACAGATACGCAGTATTTT.

The V and J genes are TRBV24-1 and TRBJ2-3; a possible D gene is TRBD1 (6 bases). Trimming removed 5 bases at V and 6 bases at J, with 20 bases between. CDR1 KGHDR and CDR2 SFDVKD come from the germline V gene. The CDR3 is 16 amino acids. CDR3 coding DNA: TGTGCCACCAGTGGTCCACAGGGAAGTAGTAGGGATACGCAGTATTTT. It translates to CATSGPQGSSRDTQYF.

This clonotype was detected many times. The chain couples TRBV20-1 to TRBJ1-1; no firm D call. This CDR3 is built from 14 residues. V lost 0 bases to trimming and J lost 2 bases, with 10 bases between them. Per the germline V gene, CDR1 is DFQATT and CDR2 is SNEGSKA (reference sequence). CDR3 nucleotides: TGCAGTGCTAGAGATCCGGGAGTTAACACTGAAGCTTTCTTT. Amino acids: CSARDPGVNTEAFF.

At least ten counts were recorded for this clonotype. This chain joins TRBV11-2 and TRBJ2-1; TRBD2 matches 7 bases. The CDR3 totals 14 residues. V trimming: 5 bases; J trimming: 7 bases; junction bases outside the gene matches: 8. From germline, CDR1 is SGHAT and CDR2 FQNNGV. CDR3 coding DNA: TGTGCCAGCAGCACACAGCGGGGCCTAAATGAGCAGTTCTTC. Its translation: CASSTQRGLNEQFF.

The V call is TRBV5-5, the J call TRBJ2-1; tentative D call: TRBD1 (5 bases). Germline V lookup: CDR1 SGHKS, CDR2 YYEKEE (reference sequence). This CDR3 region has 15 residues. Deletions cut 1 base from V and 3 bases from J, with 11 bases between. DNA for the CDR3: TGTGCCAGCAGCTTGTTAGGGGCCCACTACAATGAGCAGTTCTTC. Translation gives CASSLLGAHYNEQFF. The full variable domain, in which reference TRBV5-5 and TRBJ2-1 provide the parts outside the CDR3, is DAGVTQSPTHLIKTRGQQVTLRCSPISGHKSVSWYQQVLGQGPQFIFQYYEKEERGRGNFPDRFSARQFPNYSSELNVNALLLGDSALYLCASSLLGAHYNEQFFGPGTRLTVL.

This clonotype came up many times. This rearrangement joins TRBV12-3 or TRBV12-4 to TRBJ1-1, with D maybe TRBD1 (6 bases). The CDR3 totals 15 residues. Trimming took 1 base from V and 3 from J, leaving 12 bases between them. CDR3 nucleotides: TGTGCCAGCAGTTTAGATGGGGGGCGATACACTGAAGCTTTCTTT. Translating it yields CASSLDGGRYTEAFF.

The chain carries TRBV24-1 and TRBJ2-5; D remains unclear. There are 13 residues in the CDR3. Trimming stripped 10 bases from V and 4 bases from J, with 15 bases between. The germline gives CDR1 KGHDR, CDR2 SFDVKD. The CDR3 sequence is CATSTPVGETQYF. The CDR3 DNA reads as TGTGCCACAAGTACACCTGTAGGAGAGACCCAGTACTTC.

The chain is built from TRBV19 and TRBJ2-3; unclear D gene. CDR1 is LNHDA and CDR2 is SQIVND in the germline V gene (reference sequence). This CDR3 has 15 amino acids. Trimming pared 5 bases from V and 1 base from J, leaving 13 bases between. This CDR3 reads CASSRIAGGTDTQYF. CDR3 DNA: TGTGCCAGTAGTCGTATAGCTGGGGGCACAGATACGCAGTATTTT.

The chain links TRBV12-3 or TRBV12-4 to TRBJ1-3; D might be TRBD1 (5 bases). There are 14 residues in the CDR3. V was trimmed by 5 bases and J by 0 bases, leaving 8 bases between them. The CDR3 coding sequence is TGTGCCAGCAGTACGACAGTCTCTGGAAACACCATATATTTT. This encodes CASSTTVSGNTIYF.

The chain combines TRBV19 with TRBJ1-2, with no clear D. Germline V gene sequence: CDR1 LNHDA, CDR2 SQIVND (reference sequence). The CDR3 is 12 residues long. Trimming took off 7 bases at V and 5 bases at J, with 11 bases between the two ends. The CDR3 nucleotides read TGTGCCAGTAAAGAGGGCCGGTATGGCTACACCTTC. Translating it yields CASKEGRYGYTF.

The CDR3 region is CASSELSKTEAFF. The CDR3 coding sequence is TGCGCCAGCAGTGAATTATCGAAAACTGAAGCTTTCTTT. The V gene is TRBV10-1, the J gene TRBJ1-1; D call uncertain. Trimming removed 3 bases from V and 5 bases from J, with 10 bases in between. The germline V gene has CDR1 WNHNN and CDR2 SYGVQD (reference sequence). CDR3 size: 13 residues.

This clonotype was observed at least ten times. The chain employs TRBV28 and TRBJ1-6; a weak D match, TRBD1 (6 bases). The CDR3 covers 15 residues. Germline assignment: CDR1 MDHEN and CDR2 SYDVKM. Trimming took off 7 bases at V and 13 bases at J, with 23 bases between the two ends. This chain's CDR3 is CASIKPLGGSGPLHF. The CDR3 coding sequence is TGTGCCAGCATCAAACCCTTGGGGGGCTCTGGGCCCCTCCACTTT.

This chain uses TRBV29-1 with TRBJ1-3, with D unclear. The V gene lost 0 bases and the J gene lost 0 bases, with 21 bases spanning the gap. Germline CDR1 SQVTM, CDR2 ANQGSEA. The CDR3 runs 19 residues. CDR3 bases: TGCAGCGTTGAAGAGTATCACCCCGGGCCTAGGCCCTCTGGAAACACCATATATTTT. This gives the protein CSVEEYHPGPRPSGNTIYF.

The chain uses TRBV7-3 and TRBJ2-3, with TRBD1 matching over 7 bases. V was clipped by 3 bases and J by 11 bases; unmatched bases: 5. The CDR3 has 12 amino acids. The germline V gene encodes CDR1 SGHTA and CDR2 FQGTGA. Here the CDR3 reads CASSFAQGEQYF. CDR3 nucleotide sequence: TGTGCCAGCAGCTTCGCTCAGGGGGAGCAGTATTTT.

The chain combines TRBV20-1 with TRBJ2-3; 11 bases map to TRBD2. V shed 6 bases and J 2 bases; nucleotides not matched to a gene: 7. Per germline, CDR1 DFQATT and CDR2 SNEGSKA (reference sequence). The CDR3 has 15 amino acids. The CDR3 nucleotides read TGCAGTGCCACAGATAGCGGGAGGGCCACAGATACGCAGTATTTT. It is translated as CSATDSGRATDTQYF.

This clonotype was detected only a few times. The chain couples TRBV18 to TRBJ1-1, with 9 bases fitting TRBD1. V was pared by 3 bases and J by 3 bases, with 2 bases of the junction left unmatched. Germline-derived CDR1 and CDR2 are KGHSH and LQKENI. This CDR3 spans 14 amino acids. The CDR3 reads CASSPDRGYTEAFF. CDR3 in DNA: TGTGCCAGCTCACCGGACAGGGGCTACACTGAAGCTTTCTTT. Drawing the rest from reference TRBV18 and TRBJ1-1, the complete variable domain is NAGVMQNPRHLVRRRGQEARLRCSPMKGHSHVYWYRQLPEEGLKFMVYLQKENIIDESGMPKERFSAEFPKEGPSILRIQQVVRGDSAAYFCASSPDRGYTEAFFGQGTRLTVV.